The 21 T cell receptor beta chains in this list originate from one sample, sequenced in a study of blood T cell repertoires in COVID-19. TCRdb keeps only in-frame clones here, not all; method: immunoSEQ multiplex PCR. This sample has tens of thousands of clones; more than 80% occur once, and the top ten carry 15% to 20%. The sequenced sample consisted of peripheral blood. Every receptor here comes from a woman aged 60 to 75 with acute or convalescent COVID-19.

The rearrangement joins TRBV29-1 to TRBJ2-5, with D perhaps matching TRBD1 (6 bases). The V gene's germline CDR1 is SQVTM and CDR2 ANQGSEA. The CDR3 covers 13 residues. V was shortened by 2 bases and J by 5 bases, with 12 bases between the two germline ends. The CDR3 DNA reads TGCAGCGTTGAATTGGACAGAATGGAGACCCAGTACTTC. Its translation is CSVELDRMETQYF.

The genes are TRBV24-1 and TRBJ1-5; 9 nucleotides match TRBD1. The CDR3 is 14 amino acids. The V gene end was trimmed by 4 bases and the J gene end by 6 bases; junction bases not matched to a gene: 3. Germline V gives CDR1 KGHDR, CDR2 SFDVKD. The CDR3 DNA is TGTGCCACCAGTGAGCCGGGACAGGGTCAGCCCCAGCATTTT. Translating it yields CATSEPGQGQPQHF.

The chain uses TRBV5-5 and TRBJ1-2; 9 positions agree with TRBD1. The V and J ends lost 1 base and 4 bases, in that order; junction bases with no gene match: 5. Looked up from germline, CDR1 is SGHKS and CDR2 is YYEKEE (reference sequence). CDR3 length: 15 amino acids. CDR3 DNA: TGTGCCAGCAGCTTGAGGGACAGGGAAGGCTATGGCTACACCTTC. It codes for CASSLRDREGYGYTF.

The rearrangement links TRBV7-9 to TRBJ1-3, with D possibly being TRBD1 (5 bases). Trimming removed 3 bases from V and 2 bases from J, with 8 bases in between. The CDR3 runs 14 residues. Germline CDR1 reads SEHNR; CDR2 reads FQNEAQ (reference sequence). CDR3 amino acids: CASSFAGPGNTIYF. The CDR3 DNA sequence: TGTGCCAGCAGCTTCGCAGGGCCTGGAAACACCATATATTTT. Variable domain in full (rest from reference TRBV7-9 and TRBJ1-3): DTGVSQNPRHKITKRGQNVTFRCDPISEHNRLYWYRQTLGQGPEFLTYFQNEAQLEKSRLLSDRFSAERPKGSFSTLEIQRTEQGDSAMYLCASSFAGPGNTIYFGEGSWLTVV.

In DNA, the CDR3 is TGTGCCAGCAGCGCGACAGGGGGGCGACTGTTTTTT. Protein product: CASSATGGRLFF. This rearrangement joins TRBV7-2 to TRBJ1-4, with 9 bases fitting TRBD1. Trimming cost V 5 bases and J 13 bases; bases outside gene matches: 5. Germline CDR1 reads SGHTA; CDR2 reads FQGNSA. The CDR3 consists of 12 residues.

This chain links TRBV7-2 with TRBJ2-1; no clear D gene. V lost 4 bases and J 3 bases, leaving 7 bases between the germline ends. Germline loops: CDR1 SGHTA, CDR2 FQGNSA. The CDR3 length is 13 residues. This CDR3 is CASSSTYYNEQFF. Written as DNA, the CDR3 is TGTGCCAGCAGCTCCACCTACTACAATGAGCAGTTCTTC.

The chain links TRBV10-1 to TRBJ2-3, with 9 bases lining up with TRBD2. The CDR3 is 17 residues long. The trim removed 3 bases at V and 0 bases at J, leaving 7 bases unmatched. Germline-derived CDR1 and CDR2 are WNHNN and SYGVQD (reference sequence). The CDR3 sequence: CASSDLERGESTDTQYF. CDR3 in DNA: TGCGCCAGCAGTGATCTCGAGCGGGGGGAAAGCACAGATACGCAGTATTTT.

The gene calls are TRBV7-9 and TRBJ1-2; D may be TRBD1 (6 bases). Germline-derived CDR1 and CDR2 are SEHNR and FQNEAQ (reference sequence). This CDR3 has 15 amino acids. V was cut by 4 bases and J by 2 bases, with 14 bases left in between. The CDR3 DNA sequence: TGTGCCAGCAGCTCCCGACAGGTCATAAACTATGGCTACACCTTC. Translated: CASSSRQVINYGYTF.

This sequence joins TRBV3-1 (or the pseudogene TRBV3-2) and TRBJ2-5; 9 bases align to TRBD2. The ends lost 4 bases at V and 7 bases at J; junction bases unmatched: 10. The CDR3 consists of 15 residues. Per the germline V gene, CDR1 is LGHDT and CDR2 is YNNKEL (reference sequence). The CDR3 is CASSPRASGDGTQYF. The CDR3, as DNA: TGTGCCAGCAGCCCTCGGGCTAGCGGGGATGGGACCCAGTACTTC.

This sequence joins TRBV7-7 and TRBJ2-7, with a possible D match to TRBD1 (6 bases). Deletions cut 1 base from V and 0 bases from J, with 10 bases between. Germline V lookup: CDR1 SSHAT, CDR2 FNYEAQ (reference sequence). This CDR3 has 15 residues. The CDR3 sequence is CASSLGAGASYEQYF. The CDR3 DNA follows: TGTGCCAGCAGCTTAGGGGCAGGGGCCTCCTACGAGCAGTACTTC.

The CDR3 loop reads CASSLLDDPRSSYNEQFF. CDR3 coding DNA: TGTGCCAGCAGCTTACTCGACGACCCTAGGAGCTCCTACAATGAGCAGTTCTTC. The gene calls are TRBV11-2 and TRBJ2-1, with D unresolved. The CDR3 is 18 residues long. CDR1 is SGHAT, CDR2 FQNNGV, per germline. Trimming took off 2 bases at V and 0 bases at J, with 17 bases between the two ends.

The chain recombines TRBV4-1 with TRBJ1-1; D may be TRBD1 (5 bases). This CDR3 is 15 amino acids long. CDR1 MGHRA and CDR2 YSYEKL come from the germline V gene. Deletions cut 4 bases from V and 3 bases from J, with 15 bases between. The DNA for the CDR3 is TGCGCCAGCAGCCGAGGCGGGGACTTAGACACTGAAGCTTTCTTT. It translates to CASSRGGDLDTEAFF.

The chain recombines TRBV20-1 with TRBJ2-7, with 7 bases fitting TRBD1. The V segment lost 1 base and the J segment 9 bases; nucleotides outside the gene matches: 3. Germline V gives CDR1 DFQATT, CDR2 SNEGSKA (reference sequence). The CDR3 contains 11 residues. The CDR3 DNA sequence: TGCAGTGCTAGAGCCAGGGACAGGCAGTACTTC. It is translated as CSARARDRQYF.

The chain uses TRBV4-1 and TRBJ1-2; unclear D gene. The CDR3 has 15 residues. Trimming shortened V by 0 bases and J by 5 bases, and 13 bases separated the two germline ends. Germline V lookup: CDR1 MGHRA, CDR2 YSYEKL. CDR3 region: CASSQDPAGLYGYTF. CDR3 bases: TGCGCCAGCAGCCAAGATCCCGCAGGATTGTATGGCTACACCTTC.

The chain joins TRBV6-5 to TRBJ1-6; a possible D gene is TRBD1 (5 bases). The CDR3 has 13 residues. V gave up 6 bases and J gave up 8 bases, with 11 bases separating them. CDR1 and CDR2 (germline): MNHEY, SVGAGI. CDR3 bases: TGTGCCAGCAGGAGGGACTTCGATTCACCCCTCCACTTT. It codes for CASRRDFDSPLHF.

This rearrangement joins TRBV2 to TRBJ1-2; 9 bases are a match to TRBD1. The CDR3 covers 14 residues. Germline lookup yields CDR1 SNHLY and CDR2 FYNNEI. V lost 7 bases to trimming and J lost 2 bases; unmatched junction nucleotides: 5. The CDR3 DNA reads TGTGCCAGCATACCCGGGACAGGGAACTATGGCTACACCTTC. This gives the protein CASIPGTGNYGYTF. The full variable domain, with the rest looked up from reference TRBV2 and TRBJ1-2, is EPEVTQTPSHQVTQMGQEVILRCVPISNHLYFYWYRQILGQKVEFLVSFYNNEISEKSEIFDDQFSVERPDGSNFTLKIRSTKLEDSAMYFCASIPGTGNYGYTFGSGTRLTVV.

This clone was seen a handful of times. This chain joins TRBV7-2 and TRBJ2-1, with no clear D. V was clipped by 4 bases and J by 0 bases, with 13 bases between them. Germline V gene data show CDR1 as SGHTA and CDR2 as FQGNSA. This CDR3 region has 16 residues. CDR3 in amino acids: CASSSYDMSSYNEQFF. Here the CDR3 DNA reads TGTGCCAGCAGCTCGTATGACATGAGCTCCTACAATGAGCAGTTCTTC.

The chain is built from TRBV29-1 and TRBJ2-2; 9 nucleotides match TRBD1. Germline loops: CDR1 SQVTM, CDR2 ANQGSEA. The CDR3 length is 15 residues. The ends lost 6 bases at V and 5 bases at J; junction bases unmatched: 10. The CDR3, as DNA: TGCAGCGTCCAACTACCGGGACAGGGTACCGGGGAGCTGTTTTTT. Translation: CSVQLPGQGTGELFF.

This chain connects TRBV6-2 or TRBV6-3 to TRBJ2-7, with D possibly being TRBD1 (6 bases). The CDR3 loop spans 14 amino acids. CDR1 is MNHEY and CDR2 is SVGEGT in the germline V gene. V was cut by 2 bases and J by 1 base, with 9 bases left in between. CDR3 sequence: CASSYDRQSYEQYF. CDR3 bases: TGTGCCAGCAGTTACGACAGGCAGTCCTACGAGCAGTACTTC.

This chain uses TRBV2 with TRBJ2-3; 10 nucleotides agree with TRBD1. The CDR3 sequence is 15 residues long. After removal of 4 bases from V and 2 bases from J, the junction contained 3 bases not matched to a gene. Germline V lookup: CDR1 SNHLY, CDR2 FYNNEI. This chain's CDR3 is CASSADRGPTDTQYF. The CDR3 bases are TGTGCCAGCAGTGCCGACAGGGGGCCCACAGATACGCAGTATTTT.

CDR3 loop: CASSSRTGGNEKLFF. The CDR3 DNA reads TGTGCCAGCAGTTCAAGGACGGGGGGAAATGAAAAACTGTTTTTT. The chain links TRBV28 to TRBJ1-4; possibly TRBD1 for D (5 bases). V was shortened by 4 bases and J by 5 bases, with 14 bases between the two germline ends. The CDR3 totals 15 residues. CDR1 and CDR2 (germline): MDHEN, SYDVKM.